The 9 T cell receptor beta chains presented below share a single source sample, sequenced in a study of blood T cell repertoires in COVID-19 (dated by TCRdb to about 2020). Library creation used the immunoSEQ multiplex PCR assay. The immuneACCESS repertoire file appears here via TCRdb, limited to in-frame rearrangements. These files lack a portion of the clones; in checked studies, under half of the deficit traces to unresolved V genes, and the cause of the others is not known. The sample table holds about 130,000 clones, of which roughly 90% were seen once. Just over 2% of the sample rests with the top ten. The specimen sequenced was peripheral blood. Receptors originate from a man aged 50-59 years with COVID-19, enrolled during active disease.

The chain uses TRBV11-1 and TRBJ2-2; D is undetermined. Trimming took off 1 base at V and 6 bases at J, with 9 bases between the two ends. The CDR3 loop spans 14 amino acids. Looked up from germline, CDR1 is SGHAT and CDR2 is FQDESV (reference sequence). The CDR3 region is CASSLVRQAGELFF. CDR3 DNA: TGTGCCAGCAGCTTAGTTCGGCAGGCCGGGGAGCTGTTTTTT.

The CDR3 DNA follows: TGCGCCAGCAGCCCCCGAAGGCTAGCGGGAGGGACCGGGGAGCTGTTTTTT. Its translation: CASSPRRLAGGTGELFF. This chain connects TRBV4-3 to TRBJ2-2, with 12 bases lining up with TRBD2. The length of the CDR3 is 17 residues. V was pared by 4 bases and J by 5 bases, with 8 bases of the junction left unmatched. CDR1 LGHNA and CDR2 YSLEER come from the germline V gene.

The CDR3 bases are TGTGCCAGCAGTGAGAGAGCAGGGCCTTTTTCCTACAATGAGCAGTTCTTC. It encodes CASSERAGPFSYNEQFF. V is TRBV2 and J is TRBJ2-1, with D possibly being TRBD1 (5 bases). The length of the CDR3 is 17 residues. Germline loops: CDR1 SNHLY, CDR2 FYNNEI. V dropped 3 bases and J dropped 1 base, with 16 bases sitting between them.

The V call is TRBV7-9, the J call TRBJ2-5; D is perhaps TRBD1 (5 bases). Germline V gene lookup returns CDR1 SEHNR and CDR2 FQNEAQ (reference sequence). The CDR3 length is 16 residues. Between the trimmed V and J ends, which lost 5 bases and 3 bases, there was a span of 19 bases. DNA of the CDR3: TGTGCCAGCAGCACCCTTTTAGGGGTAACAGAAGAGACCCAGTACTTC. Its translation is CASSTLLGVTEETQYF. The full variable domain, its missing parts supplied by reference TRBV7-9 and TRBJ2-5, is DTGVSQNPRHKITKRGQNVTFRCDPISEHNRLYWYRQTLGQGPEFLTYFQNEAQLEKSRLLSDRFSAERPKGSFSTLEIQRTEQGDSAMYLCASSTLLGVTEETQYFGPGTRLLVL.

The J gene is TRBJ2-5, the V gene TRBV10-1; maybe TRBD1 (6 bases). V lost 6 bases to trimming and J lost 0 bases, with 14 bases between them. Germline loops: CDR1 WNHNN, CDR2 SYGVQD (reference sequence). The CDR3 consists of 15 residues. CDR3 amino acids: CASSMDRDNQETQYF. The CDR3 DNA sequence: TGCGCCAGCAGCATGGATAGGGACAACCAAGAGACCCAGTACTTC.

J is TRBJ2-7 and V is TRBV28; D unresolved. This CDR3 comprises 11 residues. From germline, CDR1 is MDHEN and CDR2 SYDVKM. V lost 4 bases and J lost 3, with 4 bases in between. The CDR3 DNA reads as TGTGCCAGCAGTTCTTTCTACGAGCAGTACTTC. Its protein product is CASSSFYEQYF.

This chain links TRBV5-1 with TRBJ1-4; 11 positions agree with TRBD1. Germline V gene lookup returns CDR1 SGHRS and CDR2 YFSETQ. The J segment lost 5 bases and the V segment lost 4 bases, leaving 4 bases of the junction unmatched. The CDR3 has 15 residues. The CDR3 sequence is CASSPRDRGNEKLFF. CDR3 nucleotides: TGCGCCAGCAGCCCAAGGGACAGGGGGAATGAAAAACTGTTTTTT.

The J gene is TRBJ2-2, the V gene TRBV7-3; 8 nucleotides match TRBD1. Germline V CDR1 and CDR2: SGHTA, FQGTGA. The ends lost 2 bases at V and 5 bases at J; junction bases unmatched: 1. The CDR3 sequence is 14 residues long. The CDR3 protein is CASSLGTGTGELFF. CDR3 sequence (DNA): TGTGCCAGCAGCTTAGGGACAGGAACCGGGGAGCTGTTTTTT.

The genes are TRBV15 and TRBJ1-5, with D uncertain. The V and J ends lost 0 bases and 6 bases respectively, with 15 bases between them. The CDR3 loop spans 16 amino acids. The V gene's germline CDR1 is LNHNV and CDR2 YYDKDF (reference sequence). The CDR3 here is CATSRDLAAGIQPQHF. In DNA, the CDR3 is TGTGCCACCAGCAGAGACCTGGCGGCCGGTATTCAGCCCCAGCATTTT.